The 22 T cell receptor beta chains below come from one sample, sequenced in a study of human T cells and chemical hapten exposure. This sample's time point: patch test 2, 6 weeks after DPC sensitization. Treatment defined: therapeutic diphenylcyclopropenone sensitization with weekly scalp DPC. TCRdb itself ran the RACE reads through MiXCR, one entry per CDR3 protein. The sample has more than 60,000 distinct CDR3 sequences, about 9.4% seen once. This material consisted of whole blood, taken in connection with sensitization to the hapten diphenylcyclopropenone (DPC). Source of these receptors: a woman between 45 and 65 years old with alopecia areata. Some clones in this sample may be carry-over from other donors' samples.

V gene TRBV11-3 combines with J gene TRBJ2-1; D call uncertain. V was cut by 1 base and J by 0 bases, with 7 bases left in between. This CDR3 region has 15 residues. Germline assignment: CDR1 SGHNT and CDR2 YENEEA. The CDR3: CASSLGPSSYNEQFF. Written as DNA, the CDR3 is TGTGCCAGCAGCTTAGGCCCGAGCTCCTACAATGAGCAGTTCTTC.

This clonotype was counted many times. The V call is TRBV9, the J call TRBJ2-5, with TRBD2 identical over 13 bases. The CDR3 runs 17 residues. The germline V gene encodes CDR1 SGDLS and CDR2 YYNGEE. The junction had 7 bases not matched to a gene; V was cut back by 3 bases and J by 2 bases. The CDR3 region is CASSGRTSGSRQETQYF. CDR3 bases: TGTGCCAGCAGCGGCCGGACTAGCGGGAGTCGGCAAGAGACCCAGTACTTC.

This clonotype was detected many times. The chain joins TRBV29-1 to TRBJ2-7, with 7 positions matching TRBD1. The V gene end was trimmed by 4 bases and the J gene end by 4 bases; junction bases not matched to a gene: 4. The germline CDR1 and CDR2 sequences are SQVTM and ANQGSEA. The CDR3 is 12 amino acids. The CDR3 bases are TGCAGCGTTGCCGACAGGGATTACGAGCAGTACTTC. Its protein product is CSVADRDYEQYF.

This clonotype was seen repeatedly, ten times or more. CDR3 DNA: TGTGCCAGCTTAAAGGGCACTGAAGCTTTCTTT. Amino acids: CASLKGTEAFF. The chain joins TRBV3-1 to TRBJ1-1, with D unresolved. This CDR3 is built from 11 residues. The V and J ends lost 8 bases and 4 bases respectively, with 8 bases between them. Germline CDR1 and CDR2: LGHDT and YNNKEL (reference sequence).

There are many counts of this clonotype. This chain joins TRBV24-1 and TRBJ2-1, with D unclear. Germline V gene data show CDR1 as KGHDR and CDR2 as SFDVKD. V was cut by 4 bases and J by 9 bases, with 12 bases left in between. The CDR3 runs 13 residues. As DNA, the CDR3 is TGTGCCACCAGTGAAGTCGACCGACCTGAGCAGTTCTTC. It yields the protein CATSEVDRPEQFF.

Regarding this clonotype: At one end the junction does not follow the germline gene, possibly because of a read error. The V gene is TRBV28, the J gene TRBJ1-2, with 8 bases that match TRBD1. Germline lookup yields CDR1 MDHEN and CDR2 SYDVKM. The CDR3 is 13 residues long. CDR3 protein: CASSSGQDYGYTF. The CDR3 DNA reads TGTGCCAGCAGTTCGGGACAGGACTACGGCTACACCTTC.

CDR3 nucleotide sequence: TGTGCCAGCTCACCACGGACAGGGGAGAATGAAAAACTGTTTTTT. Translated, it gives CASSPRTGENEKLFF. This chain uses TRBV18 with TRBJ1-4; 9 bases match TRBD1. The V gene's germline CDR1 is KGHSH and CDR2 LQKENI. The V segment lost 1 base and the J segment 5 bases; nucleotides outside the gene matches: 2. The CDR3 runs 15 residues.

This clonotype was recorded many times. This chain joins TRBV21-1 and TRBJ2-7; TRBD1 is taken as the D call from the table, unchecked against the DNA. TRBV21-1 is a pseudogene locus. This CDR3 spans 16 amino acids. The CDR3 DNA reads TGTGCCAGCAGCAAAGACCGAGGACAGGGGGCTCGCGAGCAGTACTTC. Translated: CASSKDRGQGAREQYF.

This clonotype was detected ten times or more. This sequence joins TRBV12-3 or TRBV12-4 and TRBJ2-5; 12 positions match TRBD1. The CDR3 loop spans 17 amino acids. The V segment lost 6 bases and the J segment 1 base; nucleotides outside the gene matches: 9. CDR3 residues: CASRKSRDRGPQETQYF. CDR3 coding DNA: TGTGCCAGCAGGAAATCCCGGGACAGGGGGCCCCAAGAGACCCAGTACTTC.

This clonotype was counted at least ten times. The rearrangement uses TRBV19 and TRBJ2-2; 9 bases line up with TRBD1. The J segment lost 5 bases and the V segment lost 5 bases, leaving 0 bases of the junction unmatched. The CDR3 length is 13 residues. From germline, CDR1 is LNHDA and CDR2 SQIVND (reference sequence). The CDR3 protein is CASSGQGTGELFF. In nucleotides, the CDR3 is TGTGCCAGTAGTGGACAGGGGACCGGGGAGCTGTTTTTT.

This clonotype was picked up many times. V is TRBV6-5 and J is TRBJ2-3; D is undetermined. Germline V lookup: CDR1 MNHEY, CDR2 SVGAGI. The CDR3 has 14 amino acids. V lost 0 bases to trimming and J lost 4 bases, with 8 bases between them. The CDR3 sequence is CASSYSARPDTQYF. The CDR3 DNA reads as TGTGCCAGCAGTTACTCGGCTAGACCAGATACGCAGTATTTT.

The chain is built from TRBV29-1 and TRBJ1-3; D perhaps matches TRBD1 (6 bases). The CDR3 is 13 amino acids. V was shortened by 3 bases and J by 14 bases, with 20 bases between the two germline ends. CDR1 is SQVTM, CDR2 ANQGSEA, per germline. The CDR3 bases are TGCAGCGTTGAGGGCAGGGGAGACAATATCGTATATTTT. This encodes CSVEGRGDNIVYF.

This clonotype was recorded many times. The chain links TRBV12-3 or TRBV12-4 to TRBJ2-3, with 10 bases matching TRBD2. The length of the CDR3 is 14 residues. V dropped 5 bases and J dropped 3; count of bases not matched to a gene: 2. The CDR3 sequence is CASSPSGSTDTQYF. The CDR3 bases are TGTGCCAGCAGTCCTAGCGGGAGTACAGATACGCAGTATTTT.

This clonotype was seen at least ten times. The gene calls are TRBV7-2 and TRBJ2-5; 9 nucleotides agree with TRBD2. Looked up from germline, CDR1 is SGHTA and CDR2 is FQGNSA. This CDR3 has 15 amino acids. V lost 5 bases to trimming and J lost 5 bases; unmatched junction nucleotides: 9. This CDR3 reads CASSPTLAGAETQYF. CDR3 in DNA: TGTGCCAGCAGCCCTACACTAGCGGGTGCTGAGACCCAGTACTTC. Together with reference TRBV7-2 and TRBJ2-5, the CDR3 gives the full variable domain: GAGVSQSPSNKVTEKGKDVELRCDPISGHTALYWYRQSLGQGLEFLIYFQGNSAPDKSGLPSDRFSAERTGGSVSTLTIQRTQQEDSAVYLCASSPTLAGAETQYFGPGTRLLVL.

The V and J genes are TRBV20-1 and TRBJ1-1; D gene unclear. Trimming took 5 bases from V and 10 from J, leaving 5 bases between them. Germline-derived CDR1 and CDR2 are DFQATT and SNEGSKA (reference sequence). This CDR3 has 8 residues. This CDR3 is CSALGAFF. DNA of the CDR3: TGCAGTGCTCTAGGAGCTTTCTTT.

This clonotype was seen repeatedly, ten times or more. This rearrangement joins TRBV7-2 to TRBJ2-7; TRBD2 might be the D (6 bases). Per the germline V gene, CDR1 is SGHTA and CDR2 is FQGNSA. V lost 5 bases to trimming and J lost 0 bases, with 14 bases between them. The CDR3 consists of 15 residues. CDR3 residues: CASSVNIGSSYEQYF. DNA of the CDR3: TGTGCCAGCAGCGTAAACATCGGGAGCTCCTACGAGCAGTACTTC. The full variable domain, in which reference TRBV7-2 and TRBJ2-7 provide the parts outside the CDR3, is GAGVSQSPSNKVTEKGKDVELRCDPISGHTALYWYRQSLGQGLEFLIYFQGNSAPDKSGLPSDRFSAERTGGSVSTLTIQRTQQEDSAVYLCASSVNIGSSYEQYFGPGTRLTVT.

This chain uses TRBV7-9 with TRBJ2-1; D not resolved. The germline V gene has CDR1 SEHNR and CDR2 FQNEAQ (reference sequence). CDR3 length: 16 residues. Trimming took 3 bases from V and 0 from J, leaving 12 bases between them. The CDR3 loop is CASSFRTSDSYNEQFF. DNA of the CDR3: TGTGCCAGCAGCTTTCGCACGTCCGACTCCTACAATGAGCAGTTCTTC.

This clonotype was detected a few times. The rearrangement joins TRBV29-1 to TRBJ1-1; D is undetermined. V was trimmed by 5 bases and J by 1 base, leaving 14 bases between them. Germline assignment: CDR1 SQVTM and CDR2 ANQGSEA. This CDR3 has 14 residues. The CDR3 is CSVLNAGANTEAFF. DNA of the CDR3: TGCAGCGTTCTTAATGCCGGAGCGAACACTGAAGCTTTCTTT.

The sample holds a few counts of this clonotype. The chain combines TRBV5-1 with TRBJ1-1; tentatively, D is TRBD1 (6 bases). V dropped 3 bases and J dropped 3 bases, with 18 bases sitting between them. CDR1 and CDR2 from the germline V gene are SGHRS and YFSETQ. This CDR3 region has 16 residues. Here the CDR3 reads CASSSLTGPGDTEAFF. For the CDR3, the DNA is TGCGCCAGCAGCTCGCTGACAGGCCCTGGGGACACTGAAGCTTTCTTT.

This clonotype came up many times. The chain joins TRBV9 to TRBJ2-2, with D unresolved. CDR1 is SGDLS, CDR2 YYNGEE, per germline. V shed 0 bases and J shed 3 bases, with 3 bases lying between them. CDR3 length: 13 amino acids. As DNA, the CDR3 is TGTGCCAGCAGCGTAGAGGACACCGGGGAGCTGTTTTTT. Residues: CASSVEDTGELFF.

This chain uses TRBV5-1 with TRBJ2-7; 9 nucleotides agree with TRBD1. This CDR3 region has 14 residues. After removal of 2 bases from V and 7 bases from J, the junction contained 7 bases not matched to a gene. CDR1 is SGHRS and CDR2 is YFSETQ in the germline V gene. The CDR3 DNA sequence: TGCGCCAGCAGCTTACGACAGGGGGTGAGTGAGCAGTACTTC. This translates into CASSLRQGVSEQYF. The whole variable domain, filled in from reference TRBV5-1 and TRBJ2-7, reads KAGVTQTPRYLIKTRGQQVTLSCSPISGHRSVSWYQQTPGQGLQFLFEYFSETQRNKGNFPGRFSGRQFSNSRSEMNVSTLELGDSALYLCASSLRQGVSEQYFGPGTRLTVT.

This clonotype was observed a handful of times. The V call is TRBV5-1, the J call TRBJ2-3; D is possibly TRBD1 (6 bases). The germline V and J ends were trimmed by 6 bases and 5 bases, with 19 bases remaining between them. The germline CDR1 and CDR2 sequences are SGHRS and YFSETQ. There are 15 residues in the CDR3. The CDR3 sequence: CASTTQGTRKDTQYF. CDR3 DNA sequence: TGCGCCAGCACCACACAGGGTACAAGAAAAGATACGCAGTATTTT.